The present TCR beta chain was sequenced within a study of T cell repertoires in cytomegalovirus infection. Study details: Recently identified HLA-C-restricted and well-studied HLA-B-restricted CMV epitopes were used. The public TCR beta signatures pointed to both CMV infection and matching HLA type. Study findings and constraints: CMV-specific TCR beta clonotypes restricted by HLA-C dominated the ex vivo response. Identification of carriers of CMV plus the relevant HLA was performed using cumulative public TCR beta family frequency.

CDR3 length: 12 residues. CDR1 and CDR2 from the germline V gene are DFQATT and SNEGSKA (reference sequence). With 6 bases clipped from V and 4 bases from J, the junction kept 5 bases outside the gene matches. TCRdb re-analysed the reads in MiXCR, keeping a single row per CDR3 protein. The data show 70,000 to 85,000 distinct CDR3 sequences, around 42% seen once. Worth noting for this clonotype: No antigen is known for it.

The receptor was isolated from a human donor in good health (CMV status not recorded). Some clones in this sample may be carry-over from other donors' samples. This material consisted of CD8+ T cells from cultured PBMCs, taken from culture after CMV antigen stimulation. The chain combines TRBV20-1 with TRBJ2-7; 8 positions agree with TRBD1. CDR3 bases: TGCAGTGCGCCGGGACAGGTTTACGAGCAGTACTTC. Residues: CSAPGQVYEQYF.